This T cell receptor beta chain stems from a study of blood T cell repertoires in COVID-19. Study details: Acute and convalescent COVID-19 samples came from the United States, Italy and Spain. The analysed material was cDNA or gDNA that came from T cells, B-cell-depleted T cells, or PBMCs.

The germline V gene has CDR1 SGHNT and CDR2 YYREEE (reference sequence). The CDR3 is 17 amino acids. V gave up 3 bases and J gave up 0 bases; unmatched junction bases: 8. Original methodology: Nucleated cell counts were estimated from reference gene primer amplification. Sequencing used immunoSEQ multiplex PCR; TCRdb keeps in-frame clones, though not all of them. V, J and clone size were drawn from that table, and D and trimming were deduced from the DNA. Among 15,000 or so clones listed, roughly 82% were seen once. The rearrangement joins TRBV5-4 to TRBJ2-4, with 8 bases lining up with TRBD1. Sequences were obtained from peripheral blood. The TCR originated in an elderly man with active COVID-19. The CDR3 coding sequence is TGTGCCAGCAGCTCCCGACAGGGGTTTGTAGCCAAAAACATTCAGTACTTC. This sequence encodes CASSSRQGFVAKNIQYF.